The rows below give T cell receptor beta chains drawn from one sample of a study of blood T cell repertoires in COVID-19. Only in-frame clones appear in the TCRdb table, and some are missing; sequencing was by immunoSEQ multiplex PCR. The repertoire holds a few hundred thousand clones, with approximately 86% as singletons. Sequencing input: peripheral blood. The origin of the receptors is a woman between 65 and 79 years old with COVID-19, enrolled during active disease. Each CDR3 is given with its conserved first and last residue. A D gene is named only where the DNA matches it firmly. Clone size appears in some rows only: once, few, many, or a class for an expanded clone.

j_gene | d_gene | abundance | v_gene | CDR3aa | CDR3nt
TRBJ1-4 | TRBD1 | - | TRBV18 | CASSPPGQGPNEKLFF | TGTGCCAGCTCACCACCCGGACAGGGGCCGAATGAAAAACTGTTTTTT
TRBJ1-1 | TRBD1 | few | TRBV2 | CASLPQGAWTEAFF | TGTGCCAGTCTACCCCAGGGGGCTTGGACTGAAGCTTTCTTT
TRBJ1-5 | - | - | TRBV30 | CAWAAGASQPQHF | TGTGCCTGGGCCGCGGGGGCGAGTCAGCCCCAGCATTTT
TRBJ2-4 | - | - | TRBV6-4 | CASPLQGGKDIQYF | TGTGCCAGCCCCTTACAGGGGGGGAAGGACATTCAGTACTTC
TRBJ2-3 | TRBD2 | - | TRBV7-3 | CASSPMTSGGEDTQYF | TGTGCCAGCAGCCCAATGACTAGCGGGGGGGAAGATACGCAGTATTTT
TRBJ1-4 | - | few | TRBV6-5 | CASSNGGQTNEKLFF | TGTGCCAGCAGCAACGGGGGGCAAACTAATGAAAAACTGTTTTTT
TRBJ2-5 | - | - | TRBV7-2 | CASSNRGLAETQYF | TGTGCCAGCAGCAACAGAGGGCTAGCTGAGACCCAGTACTTC
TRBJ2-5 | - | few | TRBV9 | CASGPGWGETSQYF | TGTGCCAGCGGGCCAGGGTGGGGGGAGACGTCCCAGTACTTC
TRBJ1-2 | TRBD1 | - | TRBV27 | CASSSSTGGGYTF | TGTGCCAGCAGTTCCTCGACAGGGGGTGGCTACACCTTC
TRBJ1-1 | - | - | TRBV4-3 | CASSQDGQNTEAFF | TGCGCCAGCAGCCAAGATGGGCAGAACACTGAAGCTTTCTTT
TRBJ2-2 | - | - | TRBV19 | CASSLITGSGELFF | TGTGCCAGTAGTCTTATAACAGGGTCCGGGGAGCTGTTTTTT
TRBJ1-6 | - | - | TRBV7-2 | CASSLGGQSNSPLHF | TGTGCCAGCAGCTTAGGGGGCCAAAGCAATTCACCCCTCCACTTT
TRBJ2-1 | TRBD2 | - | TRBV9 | CASSATSGSYNEQFF | TGTGCCAGCAGCGCGACTAGCGGCTCCTACAATGAGCAGTTCTTC
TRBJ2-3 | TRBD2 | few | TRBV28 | CASKASGDQSTDTQYF | TGTGCCAGCAAGGCGAGCGGGGACCAAAGCACAGATACGCAGTATTTT
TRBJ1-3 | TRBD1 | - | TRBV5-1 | CASSSGTGSGNTIYF | TGCGCCAGCAGCTCCGGGACAGGCTCTGGAAACACCATATATTTT
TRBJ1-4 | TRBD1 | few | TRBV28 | CASKLGTGKNEKLFF | TGTGCCAGCAAACTCGGGACAGGGAAGAATGAAAAACTGTTTTTT
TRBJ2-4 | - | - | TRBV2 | CASSRSGGGKNIQYF | TGTGCCAGCAGTCGATCGGGGGGCGGCAAAAACATTCAGTACTTC
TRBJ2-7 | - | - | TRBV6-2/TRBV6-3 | CASSRPGLEQYF | TGTGCCAGCAGCAGACCGGGACTCGAGCAGTACTTC
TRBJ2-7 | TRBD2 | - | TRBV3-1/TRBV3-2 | CASSQEPPSGERYEQYF | TGTGCCAGCAGCCAAGAGCCTCCTAGCGGGGAGAGATACGAGCAGTACTTC
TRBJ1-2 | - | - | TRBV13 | CASSLRFYGYTF | TGTGCCAGCAGCTTACGGTTCTATGGCTACACCTTC
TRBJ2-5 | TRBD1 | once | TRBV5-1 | CASTGTGGLETQYF | TGCGCCAGCACCGGGACAGGGGGCTTGGAGACCCAGTACTTC
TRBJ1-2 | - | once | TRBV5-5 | CASSPGVSYGYTF | TGTGCCAGCAGCCCGGGAGTTAGCTATGGCTACACCTTC
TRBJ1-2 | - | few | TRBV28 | CASSLVGAGDLWSYTF | TGTGCCAGCAGTTTAGTTGGCGCAGGGGATCTATGGAGCTACACCTTC
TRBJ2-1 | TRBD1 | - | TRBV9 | CASNRDSIYNEQFF | TGTGCCAGCAACCGGGACAGTATATACAATGAGCAGTTCTTC
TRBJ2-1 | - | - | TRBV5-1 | CASSLARLASDEQFF | TGCGCCAGCAGCTTAGCCCGTCTAGCATCGGATGAGCAGTTCTTC
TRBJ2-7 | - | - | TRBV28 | CASSFVGEILYEQYF | TGTGCCAGCAGTTTCGTCGGGGAGATTTTGTACGAGCAGTACTTC
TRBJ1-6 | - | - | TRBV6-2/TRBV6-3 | CASSLRDSPLHF | TGTGCCAGCAGCCTCAGGGATTCACCCCTCCACTTT
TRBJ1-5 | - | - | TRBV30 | CAWSKTLTSNQPQHF | TGTGCCTGGAGCAAGACACTTACAAGCAATCAGCCCCAGCATTTT
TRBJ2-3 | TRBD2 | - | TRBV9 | CASSESGGAGPDTQYF | TGTGCCAGCAGCGAGAGCGGGGGGGCGGGGCCAGATACGCAGTATTTT
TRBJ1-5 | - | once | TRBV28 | CASSLQRENQPQHF | TGTGCCAGCAGTTTACAGCGGGAGAATCAGCCCCAGCATTTT
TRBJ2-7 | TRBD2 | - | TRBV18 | CASSRLAGGPDEQYF | TGTGCCAGCTCGCGACTAGCGGGGGGGCCCGACGAGCAGTACTTC